This T cell receptor (beta chain) comes out of a study of blood T cell repertoires in COVID-19 (dated by TCRdb to the early 2020s). With respect to the entire study: Samples from collaborators originated in the United States, Italy and Spain and spanned both the acute and convalescent phases of COVID-19. Where HLA class I and class II types were available, the types were taken from metadata supplied by the sample provider, not from assay-based typing. The material from the prospective study consisted of cDNA or gDNA derived from T cells, B-cell-depleted T cells, or PBMCs. Samples were obtained from the ongoing ImmuneRACE study (first 160 participants) and from 1,254 subjects provided by 6 global collaborators. Deeply sampled blood TCRbeta repertoires from subjects exposed to, actively infected with, or recovered from COVID-19 were included in the dataset. A freely available public database, intended as a resource for researchers studying the immune response to SARS-CoV-2, is where the repertoires were released. A de-identified subject ID, COVID-19 status, age in years and sex were almost always included in the sample metadata. Findings and caveats that apply to the study as a whole: The amount of clinical and demographic metadata varied by source and participant and was provided uncurated.

At one collaborating source in Seattle, patients were enrolled during active infection and were followed longitudinally through the course of disease. Whole blood was collected in K2EDTA tubes by collaborating institutions according to the institutions' own protocols. For TCRbeta analysis, collaborators shipped samples as frozen whole blood, isolated PBMCs, or DNA extracted from either of those sample types. Details on this clone: Its antigen is still unknown. Per-base qualities were not stored, and no clone one base away is much larger.

CDR1 is given as MGHRA and CDR2 as YSYEKL, both from the germline V gene. From cysteine to phenylalanine, the CDR3 is 15 amino acids long. CDR3 DNA is the only sequence kept; it has 45 bases, read in frame from the first base. The V end gives up 5 bases and the J end 3 bases, leaving 4 bases in the junction not matched to a gene. TCRbeta CDR3 regions were amplified from genomic DNA using the immunoSEQ Assay, a bias-controlled multiplex PCR. In the source study's methods: The number of nucleated cells in each sample was estimated from the amplification of reference gene primers within the assay. To quantify the absolute abundance of each unique TCRbeta CDR3 rearrangement, sequence reads were collapsed and filtered. For each sample, productive Simpson clonality was calculated by taking the square root of Simpson's diversity index across productive rearrangements. TCRdb obtained this table from immuneACCESS and retained in-frame rearrangements with V and J assigned. These tables miss some clones; where compared with another copy, unresolved V genes account for less than half of the shortfall, and the remainder is unexplained. The DNA gave D and trimming, while V, J and clone size come from that table. Here the sample has 150,000 to 200,000 clones; approximately 86% occur a single time. The ten largest clones take up around 8% of the sample.

Sequencing was performed on peripheral blood. This clonotype was obtained from a woman over 75 with COVID-19, enrolled during active disease. Here the chain combines TRBV4-1 and TRBJ1-6, with 7 bases in between that match TRBD1. The DNA reads TGCGCCAGCAGCACCAGGGGGGACTATAATTCACCCCTCCACTTT. Translated, this gives CASSTRGDYNSPLHF.